This T cell receptor beta chain was obtained from a study of blood T cells in healthy people across ages. The authors ran a second PCR of about 6 to 12 cycles using a sample-barcoded 5' primer and a J-beta primer mix. MiXCR was run by TCRdb on the 5' RACE reads, yielding one entry per CDR3 protein. The table records 1.5 million to 2 million distinct CDR3 sequences, approximately 32% of them present only once. In regard to this clonotype: The junction does not match germline at one end; this may be a read error.

Germline CDR1 and CDR2: SNHLY and FYNNEI. The CDR3 consists of 15 residues. This sequence joins TRBV2 and TRBJ2-1, with TRBD2 matching 10 bases. This clonotype originated in a woman aged 25 to 39 in good health. The sequencing sample was made of blood. In nucleotides, the CDR3 is TGTACCAGCAGTCCCGGACTAGCGGCATACAATGAGCAGTTCTTC. The encoded protein is CTSSPGLAAYNEQFF.